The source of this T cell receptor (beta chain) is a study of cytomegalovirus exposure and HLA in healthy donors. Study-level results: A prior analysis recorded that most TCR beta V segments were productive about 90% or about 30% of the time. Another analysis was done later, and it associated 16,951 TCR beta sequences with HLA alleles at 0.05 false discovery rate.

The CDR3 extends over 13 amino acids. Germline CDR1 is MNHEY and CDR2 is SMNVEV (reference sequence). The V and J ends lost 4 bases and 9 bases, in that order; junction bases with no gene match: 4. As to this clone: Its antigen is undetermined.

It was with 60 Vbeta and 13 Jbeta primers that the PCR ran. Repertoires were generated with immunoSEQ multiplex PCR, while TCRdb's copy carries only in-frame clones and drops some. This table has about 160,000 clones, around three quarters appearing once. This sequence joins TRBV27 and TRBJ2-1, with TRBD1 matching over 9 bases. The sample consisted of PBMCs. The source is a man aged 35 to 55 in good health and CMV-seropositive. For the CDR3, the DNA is TGTGCCAGCAGTTCACAGGGGGCGGGTGAGCAGTTCTTC. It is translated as CASSSQGAGEQFF.